This TCR beta chain was found in a study of blood T cells in healthy people across ages. This clonotype was detected a few times. Between the trimmed V and J ends, which lost 5 bases and 1 base, there was a span of 12 bases. Germline lookup yields CDR1 SGHVS and CDR2 FQNEAQ. The CDR3 covers 14 residues. With a J-beta primer mix and a sample-barcoded 5' primer, a second PCR ran 7 to 11 cycles. TCRdb called the 5' RACE reads again in MiXCR, with one record for every CDR3 protein. Among roughly 1,800,000 distinct CDR3 sequences, around half were seen once, and the ten largest hold around 2.1%. This TCR came from a woman aged 40 to 49 in good health. The sample was blood. This chain links TRBV7-8 with TRBJ2-7; perhaps TRBD1 as D (6 bases). The CDR3 coding sequence is TGTGCCAGCAGCCTAGGGACATGGTCCTACGAGCAGTACTTC. Amino acids: CASSLGTWSYEQYF.